Listed below are T cell receptor beta chains from one sample, sequenced in a study of blood T cells in healthy people across ages. From the 5' RACE reads, TCRdb called clonotypes with MiXCR, one entry per CDR3 protein. The table includes around 1.1 million distinct CDR3 sequences, roughly two fifths detected once. The sequenced material came from blood. All receptors come from a man younger than 35 in good health. Each CDR3 is given with its conserved first and last residue. The order of the fields is clone size, V gene, CDR3 length, J gene, D gene, CDR3 DNA, CDR3 protein. The D gene is left open where the match is weak. The size field is filled for only some rows; it gives once, few, many or a size class.

clone size: few
V gene: TRBV7-9
CDR3 length: 16
J gene: TRBJ2-7
D gene: TRBD1
CDR3 DNA: TGTGCCAGCAGCTTAGTGGACAGGTCTGAGTCCTACGAGCAGTACTTC
CDR3 protein: CASSLVDRSESYEQYF

clone size: NA
V gene: TRBV6-5
CDR3 length: 15
J gene: TRBJ1-2
D gene: NA
CDR3 DNA: TGTGCCAGCACCCCACTCCAACCGTGGAAGTATGGCTACACCTTC
CDR3 protein: CASTPLQPWKYGYTF

clone size: few
V gene: TRBV20-1
CDR3 length: 12
J gene: TRBJ1-2
D gene: NA
CDR3 DNA: TGCAGTGCTAGGCAACAGGGTAGTGGCTACACCTTC
CDR3 protein: CSARQQGSGYTF

clone size: NA
V gene: TRBV12-3/TRBV12-4
CDR3 length: 15
J gene: TRBJ2-2
D gene: TRBD1
CDR3 DNA: TGTGCCAGCAGTTTCCGGACAGGGGGCACCGGGGAGCTGTTTTTT
CDR3 protein: CASSFRTGGTGELFF

clone size: NA
V gene: TRBV2
CDR3 length: 12
J gene: TRBJ2-7
D gene: NA
CDR3 DNA: TGTGCCAGCAGTGAAGCGCCCGGGGAGCAGTACTTC
CDR3 protein: CASSEAPGEQYF

clone size: NA
V gene: TRBV4-2
CDR3 length: 14
J gene: TRBJ1-1
D gene: NA
CDR3 DNA: TGTGCCAGCAGGCAGTTCTCGGGGGACGCTGAAGCTTTCTTT
CDR3 protein: CASRQFSGDAEAFF

clone size: NA
V gene: TRBV7-2
CDR3 length: 15
J gene: TRBJ1-1
D gene: NA
CDR3 DNA: TGTGCCAGCAGGTCCAGGGGAGGCGGGAACACTGAAGCTTTCTTT
CDR3 protein: CASRSRGGGNTEAFF

clone size: few
V gene: TRBV18
CDR3 length: 14
J gene: TRBJ2-1
D gene: NA
CDR3 DNA: TGTGCCAGCTCACCACTATCAGACTACGATGAGCAGTTCTTC
CDR3 protein: CASSPLSDYDEQFF

clone size: NA
V gene: TRBV6-5
CDR3 length: 17
J gene: TRBJ1-1
D gene: NA
CDR3 DNA: TGTGCCAGCAGTTATCGGAATCGGGGCCGAGGAGACACTGAAGCTTTCTTT
CDR3 protein: CASSYRNRGRGDTEAFF

clone size: many
V gene: TRBV12-3/TRBV12-4
CDR3 length: 13
J gene: TRBJ1-2
D gene: NA
CDR3 DNA: TGTGCCAGCAGTTTAGATGCAGGACGTGGCTACACCTTC
CDR3 protein: CASSLDAGRGYTF

clone size: NA
V gene: TRBV5-1
CDR3 length: 15
J gene: TRBJ1-2
D gene: TRBD1
CDR3 DNA: TGCGCCAGCAGCCGTCGACAGGGAGCCCAGCGGGGCTACACCTTC
CDR3 protein: CASSRRQGAQRGYTF

clone size: NA
V gene: TRBV4-3
CDR3 length: 15
J gene: TRBJ1-2
D gene: NA
CDR3 DNA: TGCGCCAGCAGCCAAGCGGACAGAAACTACTATGGCTACACCTTC
CDR3 protein: CASSQADRNYYGYTF

clone size: NA
V gene: TRBV4-3
CDR3 length: 17
J gene: TRBJ2-3
D gene: TRBD1
CDR3 DNA: TGCGCCAGCAGCCAAGAACCGGGACAGAGGCACACAGATACGCAGTATTTT
CDR3 protein: CASSQEPGQRHTDTQYF

clone size: NA
V gene: TRBV20-1
CDR3 length: 13
J gene: TRBJ1-5
D gene: TRBD1
CDR3 DNA: TGCAGTGCTGTTGACAGGGAAGGCCAGCCCCAGCATTTT
CDR3 protein: CSAVDREGQPQHF

clone size: NA
V gene: TRBV10-3
CDR3 length: 15
J gene: TRBJ2-3
D gene: NA
CDR3 DNA: TGTGCCATCAGGGCGGGGGCCTCTTCAAGTGATACGCAGTATTTT
CDR3 protein: CAIRAGASSSDTQYF

clone size: NA
V gene: TRBV28
CDR3 length: 16
J gene: TRBJ2-3
D gene: TRBD1
CDR3 DNA: TGTGCCAGCAGCAAAGAGGGACAGGGACGCACAGATGCGCAGTATTTT
CDR3 protein: CASSKEGQGRTDAQYF

clone size: NA
V gene: TRBV20-1
CDR3 length: 14
J gene: TRBJ2-4
D gene: NA
CDR3 DNA: TGCAGTGCAATCACCGCTGGGTATGAGGACATTCAGTACTTC
CDR3 protein: CSAITAGYEDIQYF

clone size: NA
V gene: TRBV4-2
CDR3 length: 15
J gene: TRBJ1-2
D gene: NA
CDR3 DNA: TGTGCCAGCAGCCAAGATGGGGACAACTCGGCCGGCTACACCTTC
CDR3 protein: CASSQDGDNSAGYTF

clone size: few
V gene: TRBV11-2
CDR3 length: 17
J gene: TRBJ2-7
D gene: TRBD1
CDR3 DNA: TGTGCCAGCAGTCGCCGACGGGACAGGTCCACCCCTTACGAGCAGTACTTC
CDR3 protein: CASSRRRDRSTPYEQYF

clone size: few
V gene: TRBV7-8
CDR3 length: 14
J gene: TRBJ1-5
D gene: NA
CDR3 DNA: TGTGCCAGCAGCTTAGCAGGGCTCAATCAGCCCCAGCATTTT
CDR3 protein: CASSLAGLNQPQHF

clone size: NA
V gene: TRBV5-1
CDR3 length: 14
J gene: TRBJ1-2
D gene: TRBD1
CDR3 DNA: TGCGCCAGCAGCCCGGGACAGGTGCTTGGTGGCTACACCTTC
CDR3 protein: CASSPGQVLGGYTF

clone size: NA
V gene: TRBV7-9
CDR3 length: 16
J gene: TRBJ1-4
D gene: NA
CDR3 DNA: TGTGCCAGCAGCTTAGGAGGCCCCAGGGGACATGAAAAACTGTTTTTT
CDR3 protein: CASSLGGPRGHEKLFF

clone size: NA
V gene: TRBV5-1
CDR3 length: 16
J gene: TRBJ2-7
D gene: NA
CDR3 DNA: TGCGCCAGCAGCTTGGGCGACAGGCCCCTCTTCTACGAGCAGTACTTC
CDR3 protein: CASSLGDRPLFYEQYF

clone size: NA
V gene: TRBV12-3/TRBV12-4
CDR3 length: 12
J gene: TRBJ1-2
D gene: NA
CDR3 DNA: TGTGCCAGCAGTTTGGCGCGGGTGAGCTACACCTTC
CDR3 protein: CASSLARVSYTF

clone size: NA
V gene: TRBV6-5
CDR3 length: 17
J gene: TRBJ1-3
D gene: NA
CDR3 DNA: TGTGCCAGCAGTTACAGGACAGCCCTTGGAGCGGGGAACACCATATATTTT
CDR3 protein: CASSYRTALGAGNTIYF

clone size: NA
V gene: TRBV20-1
CDR3 length: 12
J gene: TRBJ1-2
D gene: NA
CDR3 DNA: TGCAGTGCTAGGGACACCGACTATGGCTACACCTTC
CDR3 protein: CSARDTDYGYTF